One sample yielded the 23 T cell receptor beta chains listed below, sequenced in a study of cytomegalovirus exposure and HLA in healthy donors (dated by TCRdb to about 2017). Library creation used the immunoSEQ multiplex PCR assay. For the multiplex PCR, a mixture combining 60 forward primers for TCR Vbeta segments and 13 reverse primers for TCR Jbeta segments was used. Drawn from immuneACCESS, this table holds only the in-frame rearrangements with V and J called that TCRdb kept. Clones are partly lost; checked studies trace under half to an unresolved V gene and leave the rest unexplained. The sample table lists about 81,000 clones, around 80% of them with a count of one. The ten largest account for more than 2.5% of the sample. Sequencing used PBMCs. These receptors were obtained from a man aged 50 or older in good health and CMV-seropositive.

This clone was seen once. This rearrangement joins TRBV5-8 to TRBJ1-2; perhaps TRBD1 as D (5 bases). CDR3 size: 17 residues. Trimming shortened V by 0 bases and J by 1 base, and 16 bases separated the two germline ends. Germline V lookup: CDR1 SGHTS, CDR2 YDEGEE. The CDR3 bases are TGTGCCAGCAGCTTGGCCCAAGGGACTCTCTTTAACTATGGCTACACCTTC. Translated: CASSLAQGTLFNYGYTF. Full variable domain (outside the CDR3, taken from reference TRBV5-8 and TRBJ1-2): EAGVTQSPTHLIKTRGQQATLRCSPISGHTSVYWYQQALGLGLQFLLWYDEGEERNRGNFPPRFSGRQFPNYSSELNVNALELEDSALYLCASSLAQGTLFNYGYTFGSGTRLTVV.

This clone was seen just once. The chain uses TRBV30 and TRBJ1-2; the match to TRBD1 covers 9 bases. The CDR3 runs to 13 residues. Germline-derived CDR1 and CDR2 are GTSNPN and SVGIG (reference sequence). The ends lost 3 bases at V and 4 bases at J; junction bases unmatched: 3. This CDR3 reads CAWRGQGVYGYTF. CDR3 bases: TGTGCCTGGAGGGGACAGGGAGTCTATGGCTACACCTTC. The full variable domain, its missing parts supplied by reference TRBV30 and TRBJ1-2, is SQTIHQWPATLVQPVGSPLSLECTVEGTSNPNLYWYRQAAGRGLQLLFYSVGIGQISSEVPQNLSASRPQDRQFILSSKKLLLSDSGFYLCAWRGQGVYGYTFGSGTRLTVV.

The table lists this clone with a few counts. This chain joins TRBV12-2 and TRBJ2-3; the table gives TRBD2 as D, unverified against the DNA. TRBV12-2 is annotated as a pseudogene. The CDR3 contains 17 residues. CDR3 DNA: TGTGCAAGTCGCTTAGAAAGGGCGGGAGGGGACACAGATACGCAGTATTTT. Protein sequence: CASRLERAGGDTDTQYF.

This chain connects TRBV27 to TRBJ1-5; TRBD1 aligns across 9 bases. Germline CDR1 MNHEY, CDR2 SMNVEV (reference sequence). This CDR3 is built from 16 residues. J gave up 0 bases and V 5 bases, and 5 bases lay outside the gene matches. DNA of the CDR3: TGTGCCAGCAGTCCGGGGGACAGGGTTAGCAATCAGCCCCAGCATTTT. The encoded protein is CASSPGDRVSNQPQHF.

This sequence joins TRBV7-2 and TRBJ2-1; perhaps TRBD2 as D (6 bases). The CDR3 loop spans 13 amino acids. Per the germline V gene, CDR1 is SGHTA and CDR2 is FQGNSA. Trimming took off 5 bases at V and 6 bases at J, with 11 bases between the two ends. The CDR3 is CASSTRLVNEQFF. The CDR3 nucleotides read TGTGCCAGCAGCACTAGACTAGTCAATGAGCAGTTCTTC.

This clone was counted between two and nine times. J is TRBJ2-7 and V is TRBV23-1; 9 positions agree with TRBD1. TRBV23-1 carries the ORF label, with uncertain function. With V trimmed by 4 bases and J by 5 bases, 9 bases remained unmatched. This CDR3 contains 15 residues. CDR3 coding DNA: TGCGCCAGCAGTCCGTCCCGGGACAGGGTCGACGAGCAGTACTTC. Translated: CASSPSRDRVDEQYF.

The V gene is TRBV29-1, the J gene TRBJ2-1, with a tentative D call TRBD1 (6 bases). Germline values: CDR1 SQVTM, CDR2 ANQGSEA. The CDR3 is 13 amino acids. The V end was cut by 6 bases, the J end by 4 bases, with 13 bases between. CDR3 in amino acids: CSVPRGLYNEQFF. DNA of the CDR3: TGCAGCGTCCCGAGGGGGTTATACAATGAGCAGTTCTTC.

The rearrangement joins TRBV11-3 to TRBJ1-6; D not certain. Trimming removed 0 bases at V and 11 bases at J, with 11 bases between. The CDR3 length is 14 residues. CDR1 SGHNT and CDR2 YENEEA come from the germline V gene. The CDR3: CASSLDFQRTPLHF. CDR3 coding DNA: TGTGCCAGCAGCTTAGACTTCCAGAGGACACCCCTCCACTTT.

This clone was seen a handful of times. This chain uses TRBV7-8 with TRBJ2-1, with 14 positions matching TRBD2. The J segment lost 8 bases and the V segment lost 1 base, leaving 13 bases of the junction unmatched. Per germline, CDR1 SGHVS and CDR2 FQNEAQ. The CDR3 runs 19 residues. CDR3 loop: CASSLVGVLTSGRVHEQFF. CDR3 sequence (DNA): TGTGCCAGCAGCTTAGTAGGCGTCCTGACTAGCGGGAGGGTCCATGAGCAGTTCTTC. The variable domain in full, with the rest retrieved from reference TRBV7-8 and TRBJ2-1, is GAGVSQSPRYKVAKRGQDVALRCDPISGHVSLFWYQQALGQGPEFLTYFQNEAQLDKSGLPSDRFFAERPEGSVSTLKIQRTQQEDSAVYLCASSLVGVLTSGRVHEQFFGPGTRLTVL.

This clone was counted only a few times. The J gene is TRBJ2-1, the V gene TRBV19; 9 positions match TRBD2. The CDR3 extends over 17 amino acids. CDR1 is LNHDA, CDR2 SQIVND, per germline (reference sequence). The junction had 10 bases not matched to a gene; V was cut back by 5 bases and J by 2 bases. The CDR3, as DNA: TGTGCCAGTAGTGGGGGGCTCGCGGGAGGGCCCTACAATGAGCAGTTCTTC. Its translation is CASSGGLAGGPYNEQFF.

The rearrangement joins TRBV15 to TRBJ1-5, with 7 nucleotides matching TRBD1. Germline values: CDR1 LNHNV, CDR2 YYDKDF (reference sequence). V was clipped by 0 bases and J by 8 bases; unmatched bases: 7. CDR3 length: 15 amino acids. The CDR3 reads CATSRDPQGGKPQHF. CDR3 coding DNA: TGTGCCACCAGCAGAGATCCTCAGGGGGGTAAGCCCCAGCATTTT.

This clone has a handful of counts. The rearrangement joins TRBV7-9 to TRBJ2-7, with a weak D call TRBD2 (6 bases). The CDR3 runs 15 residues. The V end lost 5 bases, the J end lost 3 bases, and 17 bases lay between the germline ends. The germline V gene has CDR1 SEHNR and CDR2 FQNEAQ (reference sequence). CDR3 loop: CASSKGRIADYEQYF. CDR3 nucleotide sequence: TGTGCCAGCAGCAAGGGACGGATAGCGGACTACGAGCAGTACTTC.

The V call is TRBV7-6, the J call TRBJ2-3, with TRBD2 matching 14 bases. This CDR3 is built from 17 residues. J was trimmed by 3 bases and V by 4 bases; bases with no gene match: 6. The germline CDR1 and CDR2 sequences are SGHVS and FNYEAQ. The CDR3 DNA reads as TGTGCCAGCAGCTCCGGGACTAGCGGGAGAGGGACAGATACGCAGTATTTT. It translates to CASSSGTSGRGTDTQYF.

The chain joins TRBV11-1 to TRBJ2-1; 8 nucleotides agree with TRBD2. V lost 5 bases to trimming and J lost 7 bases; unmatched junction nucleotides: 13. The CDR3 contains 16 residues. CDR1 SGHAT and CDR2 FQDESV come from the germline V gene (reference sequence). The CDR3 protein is CASSPTGTSLGNEQFF. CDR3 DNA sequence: TGTGCCAGCAGCCCGACCGGGACTAGTTTAGGGAATGAGCAGTTCTTC. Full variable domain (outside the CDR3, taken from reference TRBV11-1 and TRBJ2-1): EAEVAQSPRYKITEKSQAVAFWCDPISGHATLYWYRQILGQGPELLVQFQDESVVDDSQLPKDRFSAERLKGVDSTLKIQPAELGDSAMYLCASSPTGTSLGNEQFFGPGTRLTVL.

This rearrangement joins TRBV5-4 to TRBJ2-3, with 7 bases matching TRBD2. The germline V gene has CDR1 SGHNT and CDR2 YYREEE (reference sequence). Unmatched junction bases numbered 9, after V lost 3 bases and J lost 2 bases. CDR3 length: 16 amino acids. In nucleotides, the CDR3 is TGTGCCAGCAGCTGGGGGGGTAGCGGAGCCACAGATACGCAGTATTTT. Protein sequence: CASSWGGSGATDTQYF.

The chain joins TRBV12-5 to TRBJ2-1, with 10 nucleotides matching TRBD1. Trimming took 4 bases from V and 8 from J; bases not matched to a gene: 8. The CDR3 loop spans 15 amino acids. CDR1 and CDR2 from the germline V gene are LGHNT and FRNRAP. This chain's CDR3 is CASGSTGTGVDEQFF. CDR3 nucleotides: TGTGCTAGTGGTTCCACCGGGACAGGGGTAGATGAGCAGTTCTTC. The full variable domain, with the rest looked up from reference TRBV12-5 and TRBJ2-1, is DARVTQTPRHKVTEMGQEVTMRCQPILGHNTVFWYRQTMMQGLELLAYFRNRAPLDDSGMPKDRFSAEMPDATLATLKIQPSEPRDSAVYFCASGSTGTGVDEQFFGPGTRLTVL.

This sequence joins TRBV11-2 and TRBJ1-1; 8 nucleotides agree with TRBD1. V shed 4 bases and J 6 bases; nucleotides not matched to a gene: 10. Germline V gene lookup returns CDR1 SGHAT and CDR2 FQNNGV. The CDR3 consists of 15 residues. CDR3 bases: TGTGCCAGCAGCTCCCTGGACAGGGCGGACTCTGAAGCTTTCTTT. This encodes CASSSLDRADSEAFF.

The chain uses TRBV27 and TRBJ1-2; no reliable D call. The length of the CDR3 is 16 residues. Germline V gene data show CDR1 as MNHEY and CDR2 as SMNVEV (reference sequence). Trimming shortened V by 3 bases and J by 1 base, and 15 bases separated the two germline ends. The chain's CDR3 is CASSLGRGPLNYGYTF. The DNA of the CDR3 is TGTGCCAGCAGTTTGGGTCGGGGTCCCCTTAACTATGGCTACACCTTC.

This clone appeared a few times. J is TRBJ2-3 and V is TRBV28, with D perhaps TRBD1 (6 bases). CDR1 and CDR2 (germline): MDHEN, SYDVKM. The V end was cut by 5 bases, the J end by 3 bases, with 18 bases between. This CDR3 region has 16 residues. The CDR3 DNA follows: TGTGCCAGCAGTAATGGGGGCGCGGGCTTTACAGATACGCAGTATTTT. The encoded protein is CASSNGGAGFTDTQYF.

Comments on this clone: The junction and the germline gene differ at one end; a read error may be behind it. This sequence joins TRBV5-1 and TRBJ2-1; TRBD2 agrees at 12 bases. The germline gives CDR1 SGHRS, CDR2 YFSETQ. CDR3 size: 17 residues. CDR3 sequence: CVSSLGLAGVSYNEQFF. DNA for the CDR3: TGCGTCAGCAGCTTGGGACTAGCGGGTGTCTCCTACAATGAGCAGTTCTTC.

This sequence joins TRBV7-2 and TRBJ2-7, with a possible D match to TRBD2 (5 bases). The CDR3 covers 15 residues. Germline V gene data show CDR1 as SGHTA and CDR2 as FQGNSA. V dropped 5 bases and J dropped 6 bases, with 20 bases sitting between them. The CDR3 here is CASSPLGYDSAEQYF. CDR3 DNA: TGTGCCAGCAGCCCACTAGGATACGATTCGGCCGAGCAGTACTTC.

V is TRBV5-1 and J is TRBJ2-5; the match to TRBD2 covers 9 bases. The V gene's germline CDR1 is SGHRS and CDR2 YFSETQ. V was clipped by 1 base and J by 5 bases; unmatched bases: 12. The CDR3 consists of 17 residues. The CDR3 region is CASSLSGLAGSRETQYF. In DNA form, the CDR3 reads TGCGCCAGCAGCTTGTCCGGCCTAGCGGGGTCTCGCGAGACCCAGTACTTC.

The DNA for the CDR3 is TGTGCCAGTAGTATTGGGGGCAACACTGAAGCTTTCTTT. This sequence encodes CASSIGGNTEAFF. V usage is TRBV19 and J usage is TRBJ1-1, with a possible D match to TRBD1 (6 bases). V was pared by 3 bases and J by 2 bases, with 7 bases between. Germline V gives CDR1 LNHDA, CDR2 SQIVND (reference sequence). The CDR3 covers 13 residues.